This entry describes one T cell receptor beta chain. Antigen unknown. The data were produced by immunoSEQ multiplex PCR, yet TCRdb's version contains in-frame clones alone and is incomplete. The repertoire consists of 70,000 to 85,000 clones, with 82% occurring once and the leading ten covering about 3.1%. The sample is drawn from a study of T cell responses to AZD1222 COVID-19 vaccine. The wider study: The analysis combined second doses at about 4 or about 12 weeks. Study outcomes and limitations: The study identified only six AZD1222 recipients as seropositive at baseline. Sampling captured repertoires only after the peak T cell response. In a largely white British group with more females than males, clonal diversity was possibly underestimated.

The CDR3 runs 17 residues. Germline V gene data show CDR1 as LNHDA and CDR2 as SQIVND (reference sequence). V lost 3 bases and J lost 6; bases outside the gene matches: 14. The sequences come from peripheral blood, collected on day 0 of AZD1222 vaccination. The TCR originated in an adult in good health. The chain has TRBV19 and TRBJ2-1; 7 nucleotides match TRBD1. This CDR3 reads CASSIWGTGVRVNEQFF. The CDR3 region has the DNA TGTGCCAGTAGTATTTGGGGAACAGGGGTGAGGGTCAATGAGCAGTTCTTC.